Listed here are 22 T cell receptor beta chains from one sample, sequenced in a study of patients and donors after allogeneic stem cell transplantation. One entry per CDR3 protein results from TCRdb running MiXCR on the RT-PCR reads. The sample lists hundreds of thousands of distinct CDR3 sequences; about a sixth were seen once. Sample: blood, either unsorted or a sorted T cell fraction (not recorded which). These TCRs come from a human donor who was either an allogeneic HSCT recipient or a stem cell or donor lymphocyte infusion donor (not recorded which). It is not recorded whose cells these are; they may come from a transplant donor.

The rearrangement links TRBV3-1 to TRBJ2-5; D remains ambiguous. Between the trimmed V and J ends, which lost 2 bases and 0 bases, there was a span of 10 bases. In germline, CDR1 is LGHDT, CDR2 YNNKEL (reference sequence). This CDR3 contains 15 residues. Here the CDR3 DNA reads TGTGCCAGCAGCCAATCCCTATCGTACCAAGAGACCCAGTACTTC. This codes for CASSQSLSYQETQYF.

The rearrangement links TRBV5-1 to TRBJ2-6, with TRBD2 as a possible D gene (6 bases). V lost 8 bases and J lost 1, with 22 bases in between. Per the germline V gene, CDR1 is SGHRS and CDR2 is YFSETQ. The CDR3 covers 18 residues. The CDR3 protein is CASLRGTAGRSGANVLTF. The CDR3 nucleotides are TGCGCCAGTCTACGCGGGACTGCCGGTCGGTCTGGGGCCAACGTCCTGACTTTC.

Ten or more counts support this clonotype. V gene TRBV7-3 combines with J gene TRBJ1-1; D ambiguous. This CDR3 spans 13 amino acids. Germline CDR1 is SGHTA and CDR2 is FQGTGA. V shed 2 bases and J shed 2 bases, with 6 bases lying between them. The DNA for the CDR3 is TGTGCCAGCAGCTTACAAACAAACACTGAAGCTTTCTTT. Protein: CASSLQTNTEAFF.

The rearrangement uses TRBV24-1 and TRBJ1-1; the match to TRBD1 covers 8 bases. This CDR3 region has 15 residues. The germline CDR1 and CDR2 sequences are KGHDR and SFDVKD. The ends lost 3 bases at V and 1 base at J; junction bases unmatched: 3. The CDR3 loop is CATSDPTGGNTEAFF. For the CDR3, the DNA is TGTGCCACCAGTGATCCAACAGGGGGGAACACTGAAGCTTTCTTT.

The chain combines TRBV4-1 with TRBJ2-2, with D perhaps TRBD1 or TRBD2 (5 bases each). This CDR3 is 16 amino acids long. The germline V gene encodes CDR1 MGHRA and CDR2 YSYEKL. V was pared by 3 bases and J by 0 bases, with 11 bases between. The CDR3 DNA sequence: TGCGCCAGCAGCCACCGTGGGGGTCCGAACACCGGGGAGCTGTTTTTT. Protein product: CASSHRGGPNTGELFF.

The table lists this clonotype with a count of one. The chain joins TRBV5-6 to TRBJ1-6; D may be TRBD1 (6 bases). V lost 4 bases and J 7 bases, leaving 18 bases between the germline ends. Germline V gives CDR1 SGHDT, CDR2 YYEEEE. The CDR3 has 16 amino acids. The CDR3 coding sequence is TGTGCCAGCAGCGAAATACAGGGTAGATGGAATTCACCCCTCCACTTT. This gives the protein CASSEIQGRWNSPLHF.

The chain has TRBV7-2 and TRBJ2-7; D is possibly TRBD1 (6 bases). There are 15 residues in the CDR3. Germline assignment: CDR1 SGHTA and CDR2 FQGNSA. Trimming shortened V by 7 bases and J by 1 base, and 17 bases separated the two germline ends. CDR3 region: CASTETGTSSYEQYF. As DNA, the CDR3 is TGTGCCAGCACCGAGACAGGAACTTCGTCCTACGAGCAGTACTTC.

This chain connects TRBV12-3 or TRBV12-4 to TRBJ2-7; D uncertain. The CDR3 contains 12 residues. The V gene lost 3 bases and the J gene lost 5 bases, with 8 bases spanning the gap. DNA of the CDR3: TGTGCCAGCAGTTTTGAAGGTAACGAGCAGTACTTC. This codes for CASSFEGNEQYF.

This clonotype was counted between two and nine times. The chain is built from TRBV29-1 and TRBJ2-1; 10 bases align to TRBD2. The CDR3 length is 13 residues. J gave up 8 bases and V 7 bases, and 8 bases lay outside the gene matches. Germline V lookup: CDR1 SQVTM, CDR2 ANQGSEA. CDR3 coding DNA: TGCAGCGGCACTACTAGCGGGATATATGAGCAGTTCTTC. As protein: CSGTTSGIYEQFF.

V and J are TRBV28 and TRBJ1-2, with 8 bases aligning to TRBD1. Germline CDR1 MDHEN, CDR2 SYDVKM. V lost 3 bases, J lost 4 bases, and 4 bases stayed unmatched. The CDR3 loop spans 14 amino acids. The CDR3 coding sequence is TGTGCCAGCAGTTTGGGCAGGGGGCGCTATGGCTACACCTTC. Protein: CASSLGRGRYGYTF.

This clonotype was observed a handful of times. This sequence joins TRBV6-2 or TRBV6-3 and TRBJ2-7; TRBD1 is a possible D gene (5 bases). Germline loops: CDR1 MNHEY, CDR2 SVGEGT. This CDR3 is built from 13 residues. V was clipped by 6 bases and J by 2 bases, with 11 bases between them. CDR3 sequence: CASSRQRTYEQYF. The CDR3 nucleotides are TGTGCCAGCAGCCGACAGAGAACCTACGAGCAGTACTTC.

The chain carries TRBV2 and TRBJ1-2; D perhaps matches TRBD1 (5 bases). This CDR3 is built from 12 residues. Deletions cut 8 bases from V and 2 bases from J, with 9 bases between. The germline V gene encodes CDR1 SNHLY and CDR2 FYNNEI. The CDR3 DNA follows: TGTGCCAGCGTACAGGAAAACTATGGCTACACCTTC. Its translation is CASVQENYGYTF. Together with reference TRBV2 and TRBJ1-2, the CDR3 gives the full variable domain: EPEVTQTPSHQVTQMGQEVILRCVPISNHLYFYWYRQILGQKVEFLVSFYNNEISEKSEIFDDQFSVERPDGSNFTLKIRSTKLEDSAMYFCASVQENYGYTFGSGTRLTVV.

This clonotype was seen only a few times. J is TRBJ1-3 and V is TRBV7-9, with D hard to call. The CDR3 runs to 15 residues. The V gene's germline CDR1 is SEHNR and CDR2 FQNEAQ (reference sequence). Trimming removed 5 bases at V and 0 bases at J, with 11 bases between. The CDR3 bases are TGTGCCAGCAGCGGAGTAAGAAGCTCTGGAAACACCATATATTTT. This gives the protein CASSGVRSSGNTIYF.

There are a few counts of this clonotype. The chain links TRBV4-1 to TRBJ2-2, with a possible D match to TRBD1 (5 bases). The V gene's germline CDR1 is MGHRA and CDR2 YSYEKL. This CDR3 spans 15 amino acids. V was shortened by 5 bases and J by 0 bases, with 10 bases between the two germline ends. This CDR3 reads CASSYDRANTGELFF. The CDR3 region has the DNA TGCGCCAGCAGCTACGACAGAGCGAACACCGGGGAGCTGTTTTTT.

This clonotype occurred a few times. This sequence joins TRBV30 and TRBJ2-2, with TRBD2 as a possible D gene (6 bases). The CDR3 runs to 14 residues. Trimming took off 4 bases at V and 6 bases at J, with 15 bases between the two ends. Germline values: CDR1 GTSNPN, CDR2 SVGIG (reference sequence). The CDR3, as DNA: TGTGCCTGGAACGGCCGATCTAGCGCCGGGGAGCTGTTTTTT. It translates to CAWNGRSSAGELFF.

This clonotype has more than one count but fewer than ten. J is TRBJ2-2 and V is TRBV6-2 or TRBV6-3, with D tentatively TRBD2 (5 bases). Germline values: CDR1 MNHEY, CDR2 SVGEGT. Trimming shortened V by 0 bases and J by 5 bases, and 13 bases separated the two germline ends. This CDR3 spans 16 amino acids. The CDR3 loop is CASSYSIRGWTGELFF. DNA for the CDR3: TGTGCCAGCAGTTACTCGATACGGGGTTGGACCGGGGAGCTGTTTTTT.

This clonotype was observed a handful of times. Here the CDR3 reads CASSRRDRNSYEQYF. The CDR3 coding sequence is TGTGCCAGCAGCCGCCGGGACAGGAATTCCTACGAGCAGTACTTC. This chain connects TRBV7-9 to TRBJ2-7; 8 positions agree with TRBD1. J lost 1 base, V lost 5 bases, and 7 bases had no gene match. This CDR3 comprises 15 residues. CDR1 SEHNR and CDR2 FQNEAQ come from the germline V gene (reference sequence).

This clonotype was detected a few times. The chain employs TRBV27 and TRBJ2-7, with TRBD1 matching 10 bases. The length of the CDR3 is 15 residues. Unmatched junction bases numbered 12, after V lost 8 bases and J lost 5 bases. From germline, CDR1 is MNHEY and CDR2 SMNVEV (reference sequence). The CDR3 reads CASAPRTGGWNEQYF. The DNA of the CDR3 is TGTGCCAGCGCGCCACGGACAGGGGGGTGGAACGAGCAGTACTTC.

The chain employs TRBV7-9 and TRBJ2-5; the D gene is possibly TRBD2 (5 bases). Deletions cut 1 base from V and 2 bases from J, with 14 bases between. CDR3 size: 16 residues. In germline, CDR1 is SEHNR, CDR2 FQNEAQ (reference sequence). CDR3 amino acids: CASSLDGLPRQETQYF. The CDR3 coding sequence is TGTGCCAGCAGCTTAGACGGACTGCCTCGACAAGAGACCCAGTACTTC. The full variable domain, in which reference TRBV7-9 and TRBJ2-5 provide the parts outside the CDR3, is DTGVSQNPRHKITKRGQNVTFRCDPISEHNRLYWYRQTLGQGPEFLTYFQNEAQLEKSRLLSDRFSAERPKGSFSTLEIQRTEQGDSAMYLCASSLDGLPRQETQYFGPGTRLLVL.

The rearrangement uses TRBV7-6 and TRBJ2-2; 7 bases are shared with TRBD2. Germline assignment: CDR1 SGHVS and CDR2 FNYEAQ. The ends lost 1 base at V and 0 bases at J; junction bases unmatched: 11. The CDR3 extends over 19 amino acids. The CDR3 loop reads CASSLDRLAPLANTGELFF. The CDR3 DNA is TGTGCCAGCAGCTTAGATCGACTAGCTCCACTTGCGAACACCGGGGAGCTGTTTTTT.

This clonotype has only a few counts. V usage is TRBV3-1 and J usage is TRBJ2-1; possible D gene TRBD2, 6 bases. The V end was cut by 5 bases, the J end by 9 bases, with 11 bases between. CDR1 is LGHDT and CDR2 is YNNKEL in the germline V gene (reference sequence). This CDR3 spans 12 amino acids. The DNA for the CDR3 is TGTGCCAGCAGCTCGCGGGACCCTGAGCAGTTCTTC. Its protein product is CASSSRDPEQFF.

In DNA, the CDR3 is TGTGCCAGTAGTATAAACAAGAAGACTGAAGCTTTCTTT. This sequence encodes CASSINKKTEAFF. The V gene is TRBV19, the J gene TRBJ1-1; D gene unclear. There are 13 residues in the CDR3. V was cut by 2 bases and J by 5 bases, with 9 bases left in between. Looked up from germline, CDR1 is LNHDA and CDR2 is SQIVND (reference sequence).